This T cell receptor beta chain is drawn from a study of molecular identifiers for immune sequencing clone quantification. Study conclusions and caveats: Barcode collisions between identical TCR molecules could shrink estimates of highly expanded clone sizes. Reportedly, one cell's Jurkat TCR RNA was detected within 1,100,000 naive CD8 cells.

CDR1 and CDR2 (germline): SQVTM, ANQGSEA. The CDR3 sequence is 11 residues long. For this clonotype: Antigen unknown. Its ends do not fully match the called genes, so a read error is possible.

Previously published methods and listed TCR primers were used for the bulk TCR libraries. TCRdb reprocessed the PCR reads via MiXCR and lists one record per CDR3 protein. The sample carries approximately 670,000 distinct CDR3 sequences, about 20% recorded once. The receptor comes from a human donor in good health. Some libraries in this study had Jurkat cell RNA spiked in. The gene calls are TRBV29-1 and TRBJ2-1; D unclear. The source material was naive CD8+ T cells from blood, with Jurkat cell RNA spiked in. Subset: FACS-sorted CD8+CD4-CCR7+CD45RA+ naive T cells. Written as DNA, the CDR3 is TGCAGCGTAGAAGCAGACAATGGGCAGTTCTTC. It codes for CSVEADNGQFF.